These T cell receptor beta chains were read from a single sample in a study of graft-versus-host responses after intestinal transplantation. Some clones are missing from TCRdb's copy, which holds only in-frame ones; the method was immunoSEQ multiplex PCR. This table has some 90,000 clones, roughly 90% appearing once. For these receptors, no antigen is known. The source was unstimulated CD4+ T cells sorted from spleen or lymph node cells, collected before intestinal transplant. The source is a human donor who received an intestinal transplant. Each CDR3 is given with its conserved first and last residue. The D gene is left open where the match is weak. Clone size is stated in some rows and not others, as once, few, many or a class when expanded.

TRBD2	TRBV10-1	15	TRBJ2-3	NA	CASSGGLAGSDTQYF	TGCGCCAGCAGTGGGGGACTAGCGGGTTCAGATACGCAGTATTTT
TRBD1	TRBV6-5	14	TRBJ1-6	NA	CASSWTGIASPLHF	TGTGCCAGCAGTTGGACAGGCATTGCTTCACCCCTCCACTTT
TRBD1	TRBV7-6	14	TRBJ2-7	NA	CASSIYRDRYEQYF	TGTGCCAGCAGCATATACCGGGACAGATACGAGCAGTACTTC
NA	TRBV29-1	14	TRBJ2-2	NA	CSVDQDGVTGELFF	TGCAGCGTTGACCAGGACGGGGTCACCGGGGAGCTGTTTTTT
NA	TRBV29-1	12	TRBJ1-1	NA	CSVDHGNTEAFF	TGCAGCGTTGATCATGGGAACACTGAAGCTTTCTTT
TRBD2	TRBV28	17	TRBJ2-3	NA	CASSLNPTSGSVQKGYF	TGTGCCAGCAGTTTAAATCCGACTAGCGGGAGTGTCCAAAAAGGGTATTTT
NA	TRBV10-3	17	TRBJ1-4	NA	CAISVSLGFWGNEKLFF	TGTGCCATCAGTGTATCCCTCGGCTTCTGGGGAAATGAAAAACTGTTTTTT
NA	TRBV6-5	14	TRBJ1-4	NA	CASRVQGKSPGGFF	TGTGCCAGCAGAGTACAGGGAAAATCCCCCGGGGGGTTTTTT
NA	TRBV30	14	TRBJ1-5	NA	CAWSVLGPNQPQHF	TGTGCCTGGAGTGTACTCGGCCCTAATCAGCCCCAGCATTTT
NA	TRBV5-4	15	TRBJ2-5	NA	CASSSASRVGETQYF	TGTGCCAGCAGCTCCGCTAGCCGGGTAGGGGAGACCCAGTACTTC
TRBD1	TRBV30	14	TRBJ1-4	NA	CAWRADRANEKLFF	TGTGCCTGGAGGGCAGACAGGGCTAATGAAAAACTGTTTTTT
NA	TRBV11-2	16	TRBJ2-1	NA	CASSLDFTRVSNEQFF	TGTGCCAGCAGCTTAGATTTTACCCGGGTGAGCAATGAGCAGTTCTTC
TRBD2	TRBV4-1	16	TRBJ2-2	NA	CASSRAGGGNTGELFF	TGCGCCAGCAGCCGAGCGGGGGGCGGGAACACCGGGGAGCTGTTTTTT
TRBD1	TRBV18	13	TRBJ2-1	NA	CASATGVDNEQFF	TGTGCCAGCGCTACAGGGGTCGACAATGAGCAGTTCTTC
NA	TRBV4-1	15	TRBJ2-5	NA	CASSQAGVAQETQYF	TGCGCCAGCAGCCAAGCTGGCGTCGCCCAAGAGACCCAGTACTTC
TRBD1	TRBV7-9	15	TRBJ1-2	NA	CASSALDRVNYGYTF	TGTGCCAGCAGCGCTCTAGACAGGGTAAACTATGGCTACACCTTC
NA	TRBV30	11	TRBJ2-7	NA	CAWSVGREQYF	TGTGCCTGGAGTGTTGGGCGCGAGCAGTACTTC
NA	TRBV2	16	TRBJ1-5	NA	CASSSRHDYSNQPQHF	TGTGCCAGCAGTTCTAGACACGATTATAGCAATCAGCCCCAGCATTTT
NA	TRBV18	13	TRBJ2-5	NA	CASSPLAQETQYF	TGTGCCAGCTCACCACTAGCGCAAGAGACCCAGTACTTC
TRBD2	TRBV5-1	13	TRBJ2-5	NA	CASTASGQETQYF	TGCGCCAGCACCGCTAGCGGCCAAGAGACCCAGTACTTC
TRBD1	TRBV18	15	TRBJ2-7	NA	CASSPTGGAPGEQYF	TGTGCCAGCTCACCGACAGGGGGCGCCCCGGGTGAGCAGTACTTC
NA	TRBV5-1	11	TRBJ2-7	NA	CASSALREQYF	TGCGCCAGCAGCGCCCTGCGGGAGCAGTACTTC
TRBD2	TRBV27	15	TRBJ2-5	NA	CASTSPREEGETQYF	TGTGCCAGCACCTCCCCGCGGGAGGAGGGAGAGACCCAGTACTTC
NA	TRBV27	15	TRBJ2-7	NA	CASSSRPTGYYEQYF	TGTGCCAGCAGTTCGCGTCCGACAGGTTACTACGAGCAGTACTTC
TRBD2	TRBV5-4	15	TRBJ2-1	NA	CASSVAGGPFGEQFF	TGTGCCAGCAGCGTAGCGGGAGGGCCTTTTGGTGAGCAGTTCTTC
NA	TRBV19	14	TRBJ1-5	NA	CASTGNRDVQPQHF	TGTGCCAGTACCGGAAACAGGGACGTGCAGCCCCAGCATTTT
NA	TRBV7-3	15	TRBJ1-2	once	CASSPGRAGDYGYTF	TGTGCCAGCAGCCCAGGCAGGGCAGGAGACTATGGCTACACCTTC
TRBD2	TRBV7-2	14	TRBJ2-3	NA	CASSLPGGADTQYF	TGTGCCAGCAGCTTACCCGGGGGGGCAGATACGCAGTATTTT
NA	TRBV10-1	15	TRBJ1-1	NA	CASSELTGLNGEAFF	TGCGCCAGCAGTGAGTTAACAGGACTTAACGGTGAAGCTTTCTTT
TRBD2	TRBV28	16	TRBJ2-5	NA	CASSLFDSGSLETQYF	TGTGCCAGCAGTTTATTTGATAGCGGGAGTTTGGAGACCCAGTACTTC
TRBD1	TRBV6-1	15	TRBJ2-7	NA	CASSTPGQGAYEQYF	TGTGCCAGCAGCACCCCGGGACAGGGGGCCTACGAGCAGTACTTC